The T cell receptor (beta chain) described here comes from a study of blood T cell repertoires in COVID-19. Study background: PBMCs, B-cell-depleted T cells, or T cells provided the cDNA or gDNA that made up the material.

Authors' analysis steps: Nucleated cell number was recorded as an estimate derived from reference gene primer amplification. Using immunoSEQ multiplex PCR, the repertoire was profiled, and TCRdb retains in-frame clones only, with some absent. That table gives V, J and clone size, and the DNA gave D and trimming. Here the sample spans 350,000 to 450,000 clones, around 87% being singletons. Trimming cost V 0 bases and J 1 base, with 8 bases left between them. The germline CDR1 and CDR2 sequences are SGHRS and YFSETQ. The CDR3 loop spans 15 amino acids. Those enrolled in Seattle joined during active infection and were followed longitudinally afterward.

Sequenced input: peripheral blood. The clonotype comes from a woman in her fifties or sixties with COVID-19, enrolled during active disease. The gene calls are TRBV5-1 and TRBJ1-3; possibly TRBD1 for D (5 bases). CDR3 nucleotide sequence: TGCGCCAGCAGCTTGGAGGGGCATTCTGGAAACACCATATATTTT. Translated, it gives CASSLEGHSGNTIYF.